Listed below are T cell receptor beta chains from one sample, sequenced in a study of blood T cell repertoires in COVID-19. Assay used: immunoSEQ multiplex PCR; TCRdb lists only in-frame clones, some missing. The table records about 200,000 clones, roughly 90% of them present only once. The sample was peripheral blood. The source of these receptors is a man younger than 30 with active or convalescent COVID-19. Each CDR3 is given with its conserved first and last residue. D genes are given only for firm matches. For some rows the clone size is stated as once, few or many, or as a class when expanded; others skip it.

CDR3nt | CDR3aa | d_gene | j_gene | abundance | v_gene
TGTGCCAGCAGTTTCGACGGGAGGGCCCAGTTCTTC | CASSFDGRAQFF | TRBD2 | TRBJ2-1 | once | TRBV12-3/TRBV12-4
TGTGCCAGCAGCTTATTAAGCGGGAACTACAATGAGCAGTTCTTC | CASSLLSGNYNEQFF | TRBD2 | TRBJ2-1 | once | TRBV11-2
TGTGCCAGCAGTGTACCTCAGGGGTACGGTGAAGCTTTCTTT | CASSVPQGYGEAFF | NA | TRBJ1-1 | NA | TRBV28
TGTGCCAGTAGTATAGATTCGGGGATAGGTTATGGCTACACCTTC | CASSIDSGIGYGYTF | NA | TRBJ1-2 | NA | TRBV19
TGTGCCAGCAGCCCACGGGATAGGGACACTGAAGCTTTCTTT | CASSPRDRDTEAFF | NA | TRBJ1-1 | NA | TRBV7-2
TGTGCCAGCAGCCGGGGCGGGGTGAAGACCCAGTACTTC | CASSRGGVKTQYF | NA | TRBJ2-5 | NA | TRBV5-8
TGTGCCAGCAGCTTAGGAGAACATCAGCCCCAGCATTTT | CASSLGEHQPQHF | NA | TRBJ1-5 | few | TRBV11-2
TGTGCCAGCAGCTTTCCGGGACTAGGGACCTCCGAGCAGTACTTC | CASSFPGLGTSEQYF | TRBD2 | TRBJ2-7 | many | TRBV11-2
TGCGCCAGCAGCCAAGATCGGCCGAGCGGGGGGTCCCATGAGCAGTTCTTC | CASSQDRPSGGSHEQFF | TRBD2 | TRBJ2-1 | NA | TRBV4-1
TGTGCCAGCACCTGGGGGGGCAATCAGCCCCAGCATTTT | CASTWGGNQPQHF | NA | TRBJ1-5 | NA | TRBV7-9
TGTGCCATCAGTGAGTCAATGGGACTCCAAGAGACCCAGTACTTC | CAISESMGLQETQYF | NA | TRBJ2-5 | NA | TRBV10-3
TGCGCCAGCAGCCTCCAGGACAGAAACACAGATACGCAGTATTTT | CASSLQDRNTDTQYF | NA | TRBJ2-3 | NA | TRBV5-1
TGTGCCAGTAGTACTTCAGGCGACACTGAAGCTTTCTTT | CASSTSGDTEAFF | NA | TRBJ1-1 | NA | TRBV19
TGCGCCAGCAGCTTGGACCTAGGGGTAGGCTTGGGCACTGAAGCTTTCTTT | CASSLDLGVGLGTEAFF | NA | TRBJ1-1 | NA | TRBV5-1
TGTGCCAGCAGCCAAGATCTAGCGGACAATGAGCAGTTCTTC | CASSQDLADNEQFF | TRBD2 | TRBJ2-1 | NA | TRBV3-1/TRBV3-2
TGTGCCAGCAGCTTGGACGGGGACTCAGATACGCAGTATTTT | CASSLDGDSDTQYF | NA | TRBJ2-3 | NA | TRBV7-3
TGTGCCAGCAGCTTAGTTGGGAGGGAGGGTGGTGGCTACACCTTC | CASSLVGREGGGYTF | NA | TRBJ1-2 | NA | TRBV7-2
TGTGCCAGCAGTGAGTCAGGGGCCACCTCTGGAAACACCATATATTTT | CASSESGATSGNTIYF | NA | TRBJ1-3 | NA | TRBV2
TGTGCCAGCAGCCAAGTTGCGGGAGAGGGGCAGTACTTC | CASSQVAGEGQYF | TRBD2 | TRBJ2-7 | NA | TRBV3-1/TRBV3-2
TGTGCCAGCGGCCAACGCACAGATACGCAGTATTTT | CASGQRTDTQYF | NA | TRBJ2-3 | once | TRBV18
TGCGCCAGCAGCCAAGATCGGAACAGACAAGAGACCCAGTACTTC | CASSQDRNRQETQYF | NA | TRBJ2-5 | once | TRBV4-3
TGTGCCACCAGCAGAGATAGTGGGGAGAGCTCTGGGGCCAACGTCCTGACTTTC | CATSRDSGESSGANVLTF | NA | TRBJ2-6 | NA | TRBV15
TGCGCCAGCAGCGCCGGGACAGACCCCAAGGTCCTGACTTTC | CASSAGTDPKVLTF | TRBD1 | TRBJ2-6 | NA | TRBV5-1
TGTGCCAGCAGCTTGTCCAGTACAGATACGCAGTATTTT | CASSLSSTDTQYF | NA | TRBJ2-3 | NA | TRBV5-6
TGTGCCAGCAGCTTATCCCCCGGGAGAAGCAATGAGCAGTTCTTC | CASSLSPGRSNEQFF | NA | TRBJ2-1 | NA | TRBV7-2
TGTGCCAGCAGCCCGTATAGAGAGTTGGGGCAGGGGCTCGTCTATGGCTACACCTTC | CASSPYRELGQGLVYGYTF | NA | TRBJ1-2 | NA | TRBV4-2
TGTGCCAGCAGTCCTATACTAGACTCAGATACGCAGTATTTT | CASSPILDSDTQYF | NA | TRBJ2-3 | NA | TRBV27
TGCGCCAGCAGCACGGGTGCCACTCGAGAGACCCAGTACTTC | CASSTGATRETQYF | NA | TRBJ2-5 | few | TRBV5-1
TGTGCCAGCAGTCTAGATTCCACCGGGGAGCTGTTTTTT | CASSLDSTGELFF | NA | TRBJ2-2 | NA | TRBV6-4
TGTGCCAGCAGCTTAGAATTGGGGAACCTATTCAGCGGGAGTCGTTATGAGCAGTTCTTC | CASSLELGNLFSGSRYEQFF | TRBD2 | TRBJ2-1 | NA | TRBV11-3
TGTGCCAGCAGCAAGGAAACAGGGAACATTCAGTACTTC | CASSKETGNIQYF | NA | TRBJ2-4 | NA | TRBV5-5
TGTGCCAGCAGCCGAGGTGTGGCAGAGACCCAGTACTTC | CASSRGVAETQYF | NA | TRBJ2-5 | NA | TRBV6-6
TGTGCCAGCAGTTACGGAGCCGGAATTACCTACGAGCAGTACTTC | CASSYGAGITYEQYF | NA | TRBJ2-7 | NA | TRBV6-2/TRBV6-3
TGTGCCAGCAGTTTGGGACAGGGGGGTACCGGGGAGCTGTTTTTT | CASSLGQGGTGELFF | TRBD1 | TRBJ2-2 | NA | TRBV6-5
TGTGCCAGTAGTGCGGGGACCATCAATCAGCCCCAGCATTTT | CASSAGTINQPQHF | NA | TRBJ1-5 | NA | TRBV19
TGCGCCAGCAGCTTGGCCTCGGGCCTAGGGGGGGCAGATACGCAGTATTTT | CASSLASGLGGADTQYF | NA | TRBJ2-3 | NA | TRBV5-1
TGTGCCACCAGCAACCCGACAGGGCCAGCTGAAGCTTTCTTT | CATSNPTGPAEAFF | TRBD1 | TRBJ1-1 | NA | TRBV15
TGTGCCAGCAGGCAGGGCAGGGCTCCTAGCAATCAGCCCCAGCATTTT | CASRQGRAPSNQPQHF | NA | TRBJ1-5 | NA | TRBV6-8
TGTGCCAGCAGTATTAGCGGTACGGGAGGTATATACAATGAGCAGTTCTTC | CASSISGTGGIYNEQFF | TRBD2 | TRBJ2-1 | NA | TRBV11-2
TGCGCCAGCAGCCAACCGGACAGGGTTGCCGATGGCTACACCTTC | CASSQPDRVADGYTF | TRBD1 | TRBJ1-2 | NA | TRBV4-1
TGCGCCAGCAGCAGAGGCCGTGATAGGAAAACCTACGAGCAGTACTTC | CASSRGRDRKTYEQYF | NA | TRBJ2-7 | NA | TRBV5-1
TGTGCCAGCAGCGCTAGCGGGAGGTACAATGAGCAGTTCTTC | CASSASGRYNEQFF | TRBD2 | TRBJ2-1 | once | TRBV7-3
TGTGCCAGCAGGGTCGGAGTGGTAGAGACCCAGTACTTC | CASRVGVVETQYF | NA | TRBJ2-5 | NA | TRBV6-5
TGTGCCAGCAGCCAAGGGCTTCGGGGCGGGACCTACGAGCAGTACTTC | CASSQGLRGGTYEQYF | NA | TRBJ2-7 | NA | TRBV4-2
TGTGCCAGCAGCCCAGGACTAGCGGGATCTCGAGAGCAGTACTTC | CASSPGLAGSREQYF | TRBD2 | TRBJ2-7 | once | TRBV7-2
TGTGCCAGCAGCCCCCCAAACAGGGGTACAGATACGCAGTATTTT | CASSPPNRGTDTQYF | TRBD1 | TRBJ2-3 | NA | TRBV5-4
TGTGCCAGTAGGAAGGAGGGGACAGAGGCCTACGAGCAGTACTTC | CASRKEGTEAYEQYF | NA | TRBJ2-7 | NA | TRBV19
TGTGCCAGCAGTGACTCTTTGGGGGGAAGGGATGGCTACACCTTC | CASSDSLGGRDGYTF | NA | TRBJ1-2 | NA | TRBV6-4
TGCAGCGCAGGGACAGGGGGCTTCGGCTACACCTTC | CSAGTGGFGYTF | TRBD1 | TRBJ1-2 | NA | TRBV29-1
TGTGCCAGCAGTTTCGGGGCTGGGGCCAACGTCCTGACTTTC | CASSFGAGANVLTF | NA | TRBJ2-6 | NA | TRBV6-2/TRBV6-3
TGTGCCAGCAGTTTCGGGACTAGCGGGGGGGGAAAAGAGACCCAGTACTTC | CASSFGTSGGGKETQYF | TRBD2 | TRBJ2-5 | NA | TRBV27
TGTGCCTGGAGTTCCGTGAGAACCTCGCGGGCTAATGAAAAACTGTTTTTT | CAWSSVRTSRANEKLFF | NA | TRBJ1-4 | NA | TRBV30
TGTGCCAGCAGCCAAGCGAACGGGGGAGGGGATACGCAGTATTTT | CASSQANGGGDTQYF | TRBD2 | TRBJ2-3 | NA | TRBV14